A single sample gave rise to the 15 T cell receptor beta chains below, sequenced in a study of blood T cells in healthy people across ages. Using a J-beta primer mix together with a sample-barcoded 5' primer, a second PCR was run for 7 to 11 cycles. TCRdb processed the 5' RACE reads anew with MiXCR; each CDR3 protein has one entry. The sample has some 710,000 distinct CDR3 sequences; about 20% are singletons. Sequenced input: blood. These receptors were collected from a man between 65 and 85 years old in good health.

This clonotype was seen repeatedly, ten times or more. DNA of the CDR3: TGCGCCAGCAGCACCGGACTAGCACCCAGCTCCTACGAGCAGTACTTC. This translates into CASSTGLAPSSYEQYF. The rearrangement links TRBV5-1 to TRBJ2-7, with 8 bases aligning to TRBD2. CDR3 length: 16 residues. V lost 4 bases to trimming and J lost 0 bases; unmatched junction nucleotides: 9. CDR1 and CDR2 from the germline V gene are SGHRS and YFSETQ.

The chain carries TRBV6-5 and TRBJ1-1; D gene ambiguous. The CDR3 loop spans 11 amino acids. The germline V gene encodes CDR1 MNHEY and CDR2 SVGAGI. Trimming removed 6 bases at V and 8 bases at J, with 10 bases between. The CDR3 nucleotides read TGTGCCAGCAGAGCCATCGGAGAAGCTTTCTTT. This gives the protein CASRAIGEAFF.

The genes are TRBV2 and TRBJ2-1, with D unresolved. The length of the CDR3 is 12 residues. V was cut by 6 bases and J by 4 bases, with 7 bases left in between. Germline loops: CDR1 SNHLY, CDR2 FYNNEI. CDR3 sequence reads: CASRLAYNEQFF. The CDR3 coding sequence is TGTGCCAGCAGGCTGGCATACAATGAGCAGTTCTTC.

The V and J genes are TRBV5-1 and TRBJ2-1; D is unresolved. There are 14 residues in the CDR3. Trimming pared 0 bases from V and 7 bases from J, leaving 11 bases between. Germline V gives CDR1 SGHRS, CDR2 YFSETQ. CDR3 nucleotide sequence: TGCGCCAGCAGCTTGGAGGGTCGAAAAAATGAGCAGTTCTTC. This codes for CASSLEGRKNEQFF.

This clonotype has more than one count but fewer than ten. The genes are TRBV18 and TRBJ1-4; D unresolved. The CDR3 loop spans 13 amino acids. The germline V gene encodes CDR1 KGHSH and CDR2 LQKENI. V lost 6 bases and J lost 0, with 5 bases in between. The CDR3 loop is CASSRATNEKLFF. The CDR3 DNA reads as TGTGCCAGCTCGCGTGCAACTAATGAAAAACTGTTTTTT.

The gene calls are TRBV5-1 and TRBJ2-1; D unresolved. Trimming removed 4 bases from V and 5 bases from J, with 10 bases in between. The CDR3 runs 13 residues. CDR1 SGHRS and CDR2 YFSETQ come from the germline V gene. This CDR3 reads CASSPRLNNEQFF. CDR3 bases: TGCGCCAGCAGCCCCAGACTGAACAATGAGCAGTTCTTC. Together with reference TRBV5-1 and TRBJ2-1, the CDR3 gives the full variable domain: KAGVTQTPRYLIKTRGQQVTLSCSPISGHRSVSWYQQTPGQGLQFLFEYFSETQRNKGNFPGRFSGRQFSNSRSEMNVSTLELGDSALYLCASSPRLNNEQFFGPGTRLTVL.

The CDR3 reads CASSPGISSNQPQHF. The CDR3 nucleotides are TGTGCCAGCTCACCGGGGATAAGTAGCAATCAGCCCCAGCATTTT. The chain has TRBV18 and TRBJ1-5, with D hard to call. Germline loops: CDR1 KGHSH, CDR2 LQKENI. The CDR3 runs to 15 residues. V lost 3 bases and J 0 bases, leaving 9 bases between the germline ends.

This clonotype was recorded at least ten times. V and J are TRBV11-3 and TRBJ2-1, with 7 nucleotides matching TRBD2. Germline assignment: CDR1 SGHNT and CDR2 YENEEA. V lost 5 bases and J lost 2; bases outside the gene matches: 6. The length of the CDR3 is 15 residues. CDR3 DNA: TGTGCCAGCAGCCCCCTGGGGGGGACCTACAATGAGCAGTTCTTC. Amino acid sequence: CASSPLGGTYNEQFF. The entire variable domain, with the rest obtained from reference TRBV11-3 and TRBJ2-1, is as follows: EAGVVQSPRYKIIEKKQPVAFWCNPISGHNTLYWYLQNLGQGPELLIRYENEEAVDDSQLPKDRFSAERLKGVDSTLKIQPAELGDSAVYLCASSPLGGTYNEQFFGPGTRLTVL.

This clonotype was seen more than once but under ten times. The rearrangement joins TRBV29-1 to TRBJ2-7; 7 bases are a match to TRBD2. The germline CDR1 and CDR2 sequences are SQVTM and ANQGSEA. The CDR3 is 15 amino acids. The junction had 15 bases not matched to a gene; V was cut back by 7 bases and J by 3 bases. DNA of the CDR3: TGCAGCGCTACTCCTGGGGGGGGTCTTATCTACGAGCAGTACTTC. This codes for CSATPGGGLIYEQYF.

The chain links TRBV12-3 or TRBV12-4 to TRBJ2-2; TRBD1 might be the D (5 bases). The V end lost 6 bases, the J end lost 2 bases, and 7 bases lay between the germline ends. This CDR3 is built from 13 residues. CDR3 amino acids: CASSTGNTGELFF. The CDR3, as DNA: TGTGCCAGCAGCACAGGAAACACCGGGGAGCTGTTTTTT.

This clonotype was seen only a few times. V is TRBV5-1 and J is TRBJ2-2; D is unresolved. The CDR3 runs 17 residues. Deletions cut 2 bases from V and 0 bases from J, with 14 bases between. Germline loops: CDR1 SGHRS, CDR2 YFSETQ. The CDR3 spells CASSLNDPFANTGELFF. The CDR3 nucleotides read TGCGCCAGCAGCTTAAATGACCCGTTCGCGAACACCGGGGAGCTGTTTTTT.

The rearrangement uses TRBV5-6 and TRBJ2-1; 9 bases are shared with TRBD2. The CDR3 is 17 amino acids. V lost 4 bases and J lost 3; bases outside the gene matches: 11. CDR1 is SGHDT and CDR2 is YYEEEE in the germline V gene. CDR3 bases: TGTGCCAGCAGCCTGCGATTGAAGCGGGGGGTCTACAATGAGCAGTTCTTC. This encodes CASSLRLKRGVYNEQFF.

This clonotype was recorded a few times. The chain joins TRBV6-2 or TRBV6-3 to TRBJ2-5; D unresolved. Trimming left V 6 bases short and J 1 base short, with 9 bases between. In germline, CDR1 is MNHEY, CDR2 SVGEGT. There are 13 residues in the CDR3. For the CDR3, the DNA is TGTGCCAGCAGGGTCGTAGGCCAAGAGACCCAGTACTTC. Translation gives CASRVVGQETQYF.

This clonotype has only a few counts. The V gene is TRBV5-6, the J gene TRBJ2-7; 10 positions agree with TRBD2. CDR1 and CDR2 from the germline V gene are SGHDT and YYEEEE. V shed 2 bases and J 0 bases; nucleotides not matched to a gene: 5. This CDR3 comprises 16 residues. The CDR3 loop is CASSFLLAGTSYEQYV. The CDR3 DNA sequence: TGTGCCAGCAGCTTTTTACTAGCGGGGACCTCCTACGAGCAGTACGTC.

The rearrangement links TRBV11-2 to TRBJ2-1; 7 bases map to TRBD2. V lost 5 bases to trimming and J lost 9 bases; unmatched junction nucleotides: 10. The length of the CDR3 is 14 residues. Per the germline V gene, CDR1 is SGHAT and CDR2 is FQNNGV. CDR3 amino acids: CASSAGGTSLEQFF. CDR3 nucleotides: TGTGCCAGCAGCGCCGGGGGGACTTCCCTTGAGCAGTTCTTC. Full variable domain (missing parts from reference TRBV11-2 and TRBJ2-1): EAGVAQSPRYKIIEKRQSVAFWCNPISGHATLYWYQQILGQGPKLLIQFQNNGVVDDSQLPKDRFSAERLKGVDSTLKIQPAKLEDSAVYLCASSAGGTSLEQFFGPGTRLTVL.